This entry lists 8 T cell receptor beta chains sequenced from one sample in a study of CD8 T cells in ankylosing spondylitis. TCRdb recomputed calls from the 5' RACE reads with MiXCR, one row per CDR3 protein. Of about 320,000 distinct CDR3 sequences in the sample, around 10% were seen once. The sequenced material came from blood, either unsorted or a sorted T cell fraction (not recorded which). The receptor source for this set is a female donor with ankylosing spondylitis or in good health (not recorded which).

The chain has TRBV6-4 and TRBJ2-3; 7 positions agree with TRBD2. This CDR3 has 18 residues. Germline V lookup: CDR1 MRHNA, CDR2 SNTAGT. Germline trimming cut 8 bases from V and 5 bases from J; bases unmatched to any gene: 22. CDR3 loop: CASSWVRGIASGVDTQYF. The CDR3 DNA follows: TGTGCCAGCTCCTGGGTGAGGGGAATAGCGAGCGGGGTAGATACGCAGTATTTT.

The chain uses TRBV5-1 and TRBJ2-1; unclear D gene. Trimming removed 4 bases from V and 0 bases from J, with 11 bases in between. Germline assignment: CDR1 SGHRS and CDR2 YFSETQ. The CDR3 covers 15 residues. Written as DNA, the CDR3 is TGCGCCAGCAGCACCCGGTCCAGCTCCTACAATGAGCAGTTCTTC. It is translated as CASSTRSSSYNEQFF.

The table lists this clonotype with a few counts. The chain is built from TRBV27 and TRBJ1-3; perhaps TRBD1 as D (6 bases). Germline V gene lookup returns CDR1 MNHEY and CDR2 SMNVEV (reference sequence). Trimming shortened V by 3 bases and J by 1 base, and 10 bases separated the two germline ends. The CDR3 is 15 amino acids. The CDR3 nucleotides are TGTGCCAGCAGTTTCAACAGGGCATCTGGAAACACCATATATTTT. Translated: CASSFNRASGNTIYF.

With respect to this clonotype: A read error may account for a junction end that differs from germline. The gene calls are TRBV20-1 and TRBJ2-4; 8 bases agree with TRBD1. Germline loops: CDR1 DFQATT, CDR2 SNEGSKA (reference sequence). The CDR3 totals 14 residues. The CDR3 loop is CSARGQGTKNVQYF. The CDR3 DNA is TGCAGTGCCCGAGGACAGGGAACCAAAAACGTTCAGTACTTC.

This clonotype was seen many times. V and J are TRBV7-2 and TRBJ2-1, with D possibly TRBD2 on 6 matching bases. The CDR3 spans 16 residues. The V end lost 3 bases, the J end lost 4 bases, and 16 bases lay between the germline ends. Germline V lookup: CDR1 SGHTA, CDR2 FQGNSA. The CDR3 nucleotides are TGTGCCAGCAGCTTGAACTACCGGGGGACTTACAATGAGCAGTTCTTC. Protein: CASSLNYRGTYNEQFF.

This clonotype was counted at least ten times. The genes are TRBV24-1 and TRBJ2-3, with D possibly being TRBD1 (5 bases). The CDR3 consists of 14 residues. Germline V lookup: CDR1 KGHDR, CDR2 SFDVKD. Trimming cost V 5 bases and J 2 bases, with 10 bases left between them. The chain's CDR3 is CATSGTGHTDTQYF. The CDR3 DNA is TGTGCCACCAGTGGAACAGGCCACACAGATACGCAGTATTTT.

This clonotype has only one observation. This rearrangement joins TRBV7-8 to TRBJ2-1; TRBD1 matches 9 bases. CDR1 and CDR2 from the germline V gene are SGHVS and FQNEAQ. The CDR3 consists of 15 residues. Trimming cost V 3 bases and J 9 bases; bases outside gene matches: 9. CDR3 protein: CASSLTGTGIGEQFF. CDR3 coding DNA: TGTGCCAGCAGCTTGACCGGGACAGGGATAGGTGAGCAGTTCTTC.

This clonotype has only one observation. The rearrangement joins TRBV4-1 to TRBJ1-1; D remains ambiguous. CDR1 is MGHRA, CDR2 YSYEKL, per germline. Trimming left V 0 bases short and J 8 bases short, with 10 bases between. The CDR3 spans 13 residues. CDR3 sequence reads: CASSQEPGLEAFF. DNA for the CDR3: TGCGCCAGCAGCCAAGAACCAGGACTAGAAGCTTTCTTT.